These 14 T cell receptor beta chains were all obtained from the same sample, sequenced in a study of blood T cell repertoires in COVID-19. Sequencing was performed with immunoSEQ multiplex PCR; in TCRdb, only in-frame clones are kept and a portion is missing. Seen here are roughly 360,000 clones, roughly 90% observed once, and the top ten hold around 0.95%. Input material: PBMCs or T cells enriched from blood (not recorded which). The receptors stem from a woman aged 25 to 39 with acute COVID-19.

The gene calls are TRBV12-5 and TRBJ1-5; D might be TRBD1 (5 bases). The CDR3 runs to 17 residues. Germline assignment: CDR1 LGHNT and CDR2 FRNRAP. V was clipped by 0 bases and J by 4 bases, with 16 bases between them. In DNA, the CDR3 is TGTGCTAGTGGTTTGGTACAAGGGGTATTGGTGAATCAGCCCCAGCATTTT. Its protein product is CASGLVQGVLVNQPQHF.

This clone was seen just once. The chain combines TRBV6-1 with TRBJ2-7; 8 nucleotides align to TRBD1. Germline CDR1 reads MNHNS; CDR2 reads SASEGT. The CDR3 totals 15 residues. V dropped 0 bases and J dropped 3; count of bases not matched to a gene: 4. The CDR3 loop reads CASSEAVGQGYEQYF. The CDR3 coding sequence is TGTGCCAGCAGTGAAGCCGTCGGACAGGGCTACGAGCAGTACTTC.

This chain connects TRBV24-1 to TRBJ1-2; D perhaps matches TRBD1 (6 bases). Germline V gene data show CDR1 as KGHDR and CDR2 as SFDVKD. V gave up 7 bases and J gave up 3 bases, with 20 bases separating them. The CDR3 contains 16 residues. The CDR3 bases are TGTGCCACCAGCGACACGAACAGGGAGAGTGACTATGGCTACACCTTC. The encoded protein is CATSDTNRESDYGYTF.

The chain joins TRBV10-3 to TRBJ2-3; TRBD1 agrees at 8 bases. There are 15 residues in the CDR3. CDR1 ENHRY and CDR2 SYGVKD come from the germline V gene. J lost 3 bases, V lost 6 bases, and 8 bases had no gene match. Here the CDR3 reads CAIRPRGLGTDTQYF. CDR3 bases: TGTGCCATCAGACCCAGGGGGCTAGGGACAGATACGCAGTATTTT.

This clone occurred once. The genes are TRBV7-9 and TRBJ2-3; possibly TRBD1 for D (6 bases). The CDR3 is 16 residues long. Deletions cut 0 bases from V and 8 bases from J, with 18 bases between. CDR1 and CDR2 from the germline V gene are SEHNR and FQNEAQ (reference sequence). In nucleotides, the CDR3 is TGTGCCAGCAGCTTAGCGGGACACGATTTGTGGGTTACGCAGTATTTT. Amino acids: CASSLAGHDLWVTQYF.

CDR3 coding DNA: TGCAGCGTTGAAAACAGGGGGTCCTACAATGAGCAGTTCTTC. This gives the protein CSVENRGSYNEQFF. The gene calls are TRBV29-1 and TRBJ2-1, with 8 nucleotides matching TRBD1. The CDR3 has 14 residues. Trimming removed 2 bases from V and 1 base from J; junction bases left unmatched: 1. Germline V lookup: CDR1 SQVTM, CDR2 ANQGSEA.

The rearrangement uses TRBV5-4 and TRBJ2-4, with 7 bases lining up with TRBD2. CDR3 length: 13 amino acids. Germline-derived CDR1 and CDR2 are SGHNT and YYREEE (reference sequence). V lost 5 bases and J lost 8; bases outside the gene matches: 7. In DNA form, the CDR3 reads TGTGCCAGCAGTCTTCGGGGGGAGGACATTCAGTACTTC. This sequence encodes CASSLRGEDIQYF.

The genes are TRBV11-3 and TRBJ2-5, with a possible D match to TRBD2 (5 bases). The CDR3 is 14 amino acids. Looked up from germline, CDR1 is SGHNT and CDR2 is YENEEA. V lost 5 bases, J lost 5 bases, and 15 bases lay in between. CDR3 bases: TGTGCCAGCAGCGTTGACACTAGTCGGGAGACCCAGTACTTC. It specifies CASSVDTSRETQYF.

The chain has TRBV30 and TRBJ2-7; 7 bases are a match to TRBD1. V lost 0 bases to trimming and J lost 6 bases; unmatched junction nucleotides: 14. The CDR3 is 16 amino acids. Germline CDR1 GTSNPN, CDR2 SVGIG (reference sequence). In DNA form, the CDR3 reads TGTGCCTGGAGTGTACCCGGGACAGCTCCCGACGGCGAGCAGTACTTC. Translated, it gives CAWSVPGTAPDGEQYF.

The chain joins TRBV11-2 to TRBJ1-1; 7 nucleotides align to TRBD1. This CDR3 spans 15 amino acids. Germline CDR1 is SGHAT and CDR2 is FQNNGV. V was clipped by 5 bases and J by 3 bases; unmatched bases: 9. CDR3 sequence (DNA): TGTGCCAGCAGCCCGAAGACAGGGCGGTACACTGAAGCTTTCTTT. Protein sequence: CASSPKTGRYTEAFF.

This clone was counted once. J is TRBJ1-3 and V is TRBV12-5, with D perhaps TRBD1 (6 bases). Germline V gene lookup returns CDR1 LGHNT and CDR2 FRNRAP. This CDR3 comprises 15 residues. V was cut by 1 base and J by 0 bases, with 7 bases left in between. The CDR3 sequence: CASGLADSSGNTIYF. The CDR3 DNA reads as TGTGCTAGTGGTTTGGCGGACAGCTCTGGAAACACCATATATTTT.

CDR3 bases: TGCGCCAGCAGCGACCCGGGACTAGCGGGGGCCGAAGCCAAAAACATTCAGTACTTC. It specifies CASSDPGLAGAEAKNIQYF. The chain employs TRBV10-1 and TRBJ2-4; 14 nucleotides match TRBD2. The CDR3 consists of 19 residues. With 6 bases clipped from V and 0 bases from J, the junction kept 10 bases outside the gene matches. The germline gives CDR1 WNHNN, CDR2 SYGVQD (reference sequence).

The rearrangement joins TRBV9 to TRBJ2-7, with TRBD1 matching over 9 bases. The CDR3 is 15 amino acids. Germline V gene data show CDR1 as SGDLS and CDR2 as YYNGEE. V lost 3 bases, J lost 1 base, and 5 bases stayed unmatched. CDR3: CASSAGTGSSYEQYF. DNA for the CDR3: TGTGCCAGCAGCGCGGGGACAGGGTCGTCCTACGAGCAGTACTTC.

This rearrangement joins TRBV7-9 to TRBJ1-5; D gene uncertain. This CDR3 contains 12 residues. The germline V and J ends were trimmed by 1 base and 7 bases, with 5 bases remaining between them. Germline CDR1 SEHNR, CDR2 FQNEAQ (reference sequence). The DNA of the CDR3 is TGTGCCAGCAGCTTAGAAGCCCAGCCCCAGCATTTT. This sequence encodes CASSLEAQPQHF. Full variable domain (remainder filled in from reference TRBV7-9 and TRBJ1-5): DTGVSQNPRHKITKRGQNVTFRCDPISEHNRLYWYRQTLGQGPEFLTYFQNEAQLEKSRLLSDRFSAERPKGSFSTLEIQRTEQGDSAMYLCASSLEAQPQHFGDGTRLSIL.